This T cell receptor beta chain appears in the sequencing data of a study of CD8 T cells in Susac syndrome. With random hexamers, roughly 0.45 to 1 ug RNA was reverse transcribed. MiXCR, run by TCRdb on the immunoSEQ multiplex PCR reads, gives a single entry per CDR3 protein. This sample yields 92,000 or so distinct CDR3 sequences, of which approximately 96% are seen a single time; roughly 0.68% belongs to the top ten. The CDR3 is 11 amino acids. CDR1 is DFQATT, CDR2 SNEGSKA, per germline (reference sequence). Worth noting for this clonotype: Compared with germline, one end of the junction differs, possibly owing to a read error.

Sequencing was carried out using CD8+ T cells from PBMCs. The chain combines TRBV20-1 with TRBJ2-7; no clear D. This sequence originates from a human donor with Susac syndrome. In DNA form, the CDR3 reads TGCAGTGGAGGTAGCTCCCACGAGCAGTACTTC. It is translated as CSGGSSHEQYF.